This passage covers 5 T cell receptor beta chains from one sample sequenced in a study of CD8+CD57+ T cells in acquired aplastic anemia. CDR3 and TCR beta VDJ profiling relied on genomic DNA as the template. Using its own MiXCR run on the reads, TCRdb lists one record per CDR3 protein. The sample lists 150,000 to 200,000 distinct CDR3 sequences, approximately 44% seen once, with about 1.1% in the top ten. The sequenced sample consisted of sorted CD4+, CD8+, or CD8+CD57+ T cells (not recorded which) from PBMCs. Receptors were obtained from a human donor in good health.

CDR3 sequence reads: CASSFGTGLAGGVTDTQYF. CDR3 bases: TGTGCCAGCAGCTTCGGGACAGGGTTAGCGGGAGGAGTAACAGATACGCAGTATTTT. The chain links TRBV11-1 to TRBJ2-3, with D maybe TRBD2 (10 bases). The germline V gene encodes CDR1 SGHAT and CDR2 FQDESV (reference sequence). Between the trimmed V and J ends, which lost 3 bases and 3 bases, there was a span of 25 bases. The CDR3 extends over 19 amino acids.

About this clonotype itself: A much larger clone differs by one base, so this may be a read error. The rearrangement uses TRBV11-2 and TRBJ1-3; tentative D call: TRBD1 (5 bases). Trimming shortened V by 7 bases and J by 0 bases, and 19 bases separated the two germline ends. The CDR3 totals 17 residues. Germline V gene sequence: CDR1 SGHAT, CDR2 FQNNGV. The CDR3 DNA follows: TGTGCCAGCACACCTACCGGGACGGGCGTCTCTGGAAACACCATATATTTT. Translating gives CASTPTGTGVSGNTIYF.

This clonotype was recorded at least ten times. At one end the junction does not follow the germline gene, possibly because of a read error. The chain recombines TRBV20-1 with TRBJ2-2; tentatively, D is TRBD2 (6 bases). This CDR3 spans 15 amino acids. Looked up from germline, CDR1 is DFQATT and CDR2 is SNEGSKA (reference sequence). DNA for the CDR3: TGCAGTGTTAGACCTAGCGAGATGAACACCGGGGAGCTGTTTTTT. Translation gives CSVRPSEMNTGELFF.

In this sample, this clonotype turned up many times. The chain carries TRBV12-3 or TRBV12-4 and TRBJ2-1, with D possibly being TRBD1 (7 bases). The CDR3 covers 13 residues. The germline V and J ends were trimmed by 5 bases and 6 bases, with 11 bases remaining between them. The CDR3 here is CASSPRDSNEQFF. CDR3 bases: TGTGCCAGCAGTCCGCGGGACAGCAATGAGCAGTTCTTC.

This clonotype was recorded at least ten times. This chain links TRBV4-1 with TRBJ2-3; 13 positions match TRBD2. V lost 10 bases to trimming and J lost 2 bases; unmatched junction nucleotides: 12. This CDR3 region has 17 residues. From germline, CDR1 is MGHRA and CDR2 YSYEKL. The CDR3 region has the DNA TGCGCCATCGGATGGGGAACTAGCGGGAGGGACACAGATACGCAGTATTTT. This encodes CAIGWGTSGRDTDTQYF.